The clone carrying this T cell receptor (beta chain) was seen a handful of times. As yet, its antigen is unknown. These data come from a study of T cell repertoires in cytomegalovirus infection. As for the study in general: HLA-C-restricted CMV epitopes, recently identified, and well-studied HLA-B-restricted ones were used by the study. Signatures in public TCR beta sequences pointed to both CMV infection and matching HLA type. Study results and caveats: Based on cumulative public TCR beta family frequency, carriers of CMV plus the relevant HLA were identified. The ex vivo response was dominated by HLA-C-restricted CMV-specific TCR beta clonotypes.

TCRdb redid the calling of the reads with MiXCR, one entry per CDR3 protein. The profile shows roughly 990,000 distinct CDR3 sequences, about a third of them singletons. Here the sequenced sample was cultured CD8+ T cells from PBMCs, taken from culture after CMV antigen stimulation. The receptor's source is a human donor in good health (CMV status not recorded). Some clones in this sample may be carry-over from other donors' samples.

The CDR3 nucleotides are TGTGCCAGTAGTATGGGACAGCGGAACACTGAAGCTTTCTTT. This translates into CASSMGQRNTEAFF. The genes are TRBV19 and TRBJ1-1, with 7 nucleotides matching TRBD1. J gave up 1 base and V 3 bases, and 2 bases lay outside the gene matches. Germline-derived CDR1 and CDR2 are LNHDA and SQIVND (reference sequence). CDR3 length equals 14 residues.